One sample yielded the 13 T cell receptor beta chains listed below, sequenced in a study of regulatory T cells in long-lasting Graves disease. According to the study, TCR beta libraries were built with iRepertoire HTBI primers and CDR3-region Arm-PCR. TCRdb re-called the multiplex PCR reads through MiXCR, storing one row per CDR3 protein. The data hold around 500,000 distinct CDR3 sequences, with around 15% observed a single time. Stated time point: newly diagnosed GD, antithyroid drugs for less than 3 months. PBMC RNA was the source of the TCR library. The same specimen was also included in a second study, on T cells in Graves' hyperthyroidism and ophthalmopathy.

Sequenced here: peripheral blood mononuclear cells (PBMCs), sampled at new diagnosis, from a patient treated with antithyroid drugs. The receptor source for this set is a woman in her forties or fifties with Graves disease.

About this clonotype: This may be a read error, as it is one base from a much larger clone. The chain has TRBV3-1 and TRBJ1-1, with a possible D match to TRBD1 (5 bases). V was cut by 4 bases and J by 4 bases, with 19 bases left in between. Germline V lookup: CDR1 LGHDT, CDR2 YNNKEL (reference sequence). The CDR3 length is 16 residues. The CDR3 here is CASSPESRGVGTEAFF. The CDR3 nucleotides are TGTGCCAGCAGCCCAGAGAGTCGGGGGGTCGGCACTGAAGCTTTCTTT.

The J gene is TRBJ2-5, the V gene TRBV12-3 or TRBV12-4, with D tentatively TRBD2 (6 bases). The CDR3 length is 14 residues. Trimming took off 6 bases at V and 3 bases at J, with 14 bases between the two ends. CDR3 DNA: TGTGCCAGCAGAACCGGGACTGGCAAAGAGACCCAGTACTTC. Translated: CASRTGTGKETQYF.

The sample holds many counts of this clonotype. The V call is TRBV6-1, the J call TRBJ1-2; a weak D match, TRBD1 (5 bases). Germline V CDR1 and CDR2: MNHNS, SASEGT. CDR3 length equals 13 residues. The V gene lost 1 base and the J gene lost 4 bases, with 7 bases spanning the gap. The CDR3 coding sequence is TGTGCCAGCAGTGAAGACAGGCTCTATGGCTACACCTTC. Protein sequence: CASSEDRLYGYTF.

This sequence joins TRBV18 and TRBJ2-3; 12 bases map to TRBD1. Germline CDR1 and CDR2: KGHSH and LQKENI. This CDR3 has 15 amino acids. Trimming removed 0 bases from V and 7 bases from J; junction bases left unmatched: 2. The CDR3 is CASSPPGQGAYTQYF. The CDR3 DNA is TGTGCCAGCTCACCACCGGGACAGGGGGCTTATACGCAGTATTTT.

This clonotype was picked up many times. The chain joins TRBV12-5 to TRBJ2-3, with 7 bases identical to TRBD1. Trimming at V came to 0 bases and at J to 1 base, leaving 1 base not matched to a gene. In germline, CDR1 is LGHNT, CDR2 FRNRAP. CDR3 length: 15 residues. CDR3 sequence: CASGLVTGGTDTQYF. In DNA form, the CDR3 reads TGTGCTAGTGGTTTGGTAACAGGGGGCACAGATACGCAGTATTTT.

This clonotype was observed many times. The chain has TRBV3-1 and TRBJ1-2, with D possibly being TRBD1 (5 bases). The CDR3 sequence is 15 residues long. The germline V and J ends were trimmed by 5 bases and 8 bases, with 21 bases remaining between them. CDR1 and CDR2 (germline): LGHDT, YNNKEL (reference sequence). CDR3 amino acids: CASSSPGRIRTGYTF. CDR3 coding DNA: TGTGCCAGCAGCAGCCCGGGACGAATCAGGACCGGCTACACCTTC. The entire variable domain, with the rest obtained from reference TRBV3-1 and TRBJ1-2, is as follows: DTAVSQTPKYLVTQMGNDKSIKCEQNLGHDTMYWYKQDSKKFLKIMFSYNNKELIINETVPNRFSPKSPDKAHLNLHINSLELGDSAVYFCASSSPGRIRTGYTFGSGTRLTVV.

The rearrangement uses TRBV7-3 and TRBJ2-5; no clear D. The CDR3 length is 14 residues. Germline CDR1 is SGHTA and CDR2 is FQGTGA. With 0 bases removed from V and 0 bases from J, the gap between germline ends came to 5 bases. The chain's CDR3 is CASSLTANQETQYF. The CDR3 DNA reads as TGTGCCAGCAGCTTAACAGCCAACCAAGAGACCCAGTACTTC. Full variable domain (remainder filled in from reference TRBV7-3 and TRBJ2-5): GAGVSQTPSNKVTEKGKYVELRCDPISGHTALYWYRQSLGQGPEFLIYFQGTGAADDSGLPNDRFFAVRPEGSVSTLKIQRTERGDSAVYLCASSLTANQETQYFGPGTRLLVL.

A note on this clonotype: One base away lies a much larger clone, so this may be a sequencing read error. The genes are TRBV7-2 and TRBJ2-5, with TRBD2 as a possible D gene (6 bases). CDR3 length: 15 amino acids. Germline V gene data show CDR1 as SGHTA and CDR2 as FQGNSA. CDR3 amino acids: CASSLGGWYQGTQYF. For the CDR3, the DNA is TGTGCCAGCAGCTTGGGGGGTTGGTACCAAGGGACCCAGTACTTC. Filled out from reference TRBV7-2 and TRBJ2-5, the complete variable domain reads GAGVSQSPSNKVTEKGKDVELRCDPISGHTALYWYRQSLGQGLEFLIYFQGNSAPDKSGLPSDRFSAERTGGSVSTLTIQRTQQEDSAVYLCASSLGGWYQGTQYFGPGTRLLVL.

This clonotype was seen ten or more times. This sequence joins TRBV28 and TRBJ1-2, with 12 bases fitting TRBD1. The CDR3 sequence is 14 residues long. Germline CDR1 reads MDHEN; CDR2 reads SYDVKM. The V segment lost 8 bases and the J segment 9 bases; nucleotides outside the gene matches: 10. The CDR3 region has the DNA TGTGCCAGCGGTAACCGGGACAGGGGGCGTAGCTACACCTTC. It yields the protein CASGNRDRGRSYTF.

Turning to this clonotype: A read error may explain this, as a much larger clone is one base away. CDR3 bases: TGTGCCAGCGCGCGGGAGTTGAACACTGAAGCTTTCTTT. It encodes CASARELNTEAFF. The chain has TRBV5-4 and TRBJ1-1; the D is unclear. Germline values: CDR1 SGHNT, CDR2 YYREEE (reference sequence). The CDR3 is made up of 13 amino acids. V was cut by 7 bases and J by 0 bases, with 10 bases left in between.

This clonotype has at least ten counts. This chain uses TRBV20-1 with TRBJ2-1, with 14 positions matching TRBD2. This CDR3 has 17 residues. Per the germline V gene, CDR1 is DFQATT and CDR2 is SNEGSKA (reference sequence). Trimming removed 1 base from V and 4 bases from J; junction bases left unmatched: 6. The CDR3 sequence: CSARGGTSGGGYNEQFF. DNA of the CDR3: TGCAGTGCTAGAGGGGGGACTAGCGGGGGTGGGTACAATGAGCAGTTCTTC.

This clonotype was picked up a small number of times. The chain is built from TRBV24-1 and TRBJ2-1; unclear D gene. This CDR3 is built from 14 residues. Looked up from germline, CDR1 is KGHDR and CDR2 is SFDVKD. V gave up 0 bases and J gave up 6 bases, with 8 bases separating them. CDR3 bases: TGTGCCACCAGTGATTTGCGAGGATTCAATGAGCAGTTCTTC. Translation: CATSDLRGFNEQFF.

This clonotype was detected many times. The gene calls are TRBV2 and TRBJ1-1, with D possibly matching TRBD1 (5 bases). Trimming took off 7 bases at V and 1 base at J, with 13 bases between the two ends. Germline CDR1 is SNHLY and CDR2 is FYNNEI. The CDR3 sequence is 14 residues long. The CDR3 protein is CASTTHGGNTEAFF. The CDR3, as DNA: TGTGCCAGCACTACCCACGGGGGGAACACTGAAGCTTTCTTT. Filled out from reference TRBV2 and TRBJ1-1, the complete variable domain reads EPEVTQTPSHQVTQMGQEVILRCVPISNHLYFYWYRQILGQKVEFLVSFYNNEISEKSEIFDDQFSVERPDGSNFTLKIRSTKLEDSAMYFCASTTHGGNTEAFFGQGTRLTVV.